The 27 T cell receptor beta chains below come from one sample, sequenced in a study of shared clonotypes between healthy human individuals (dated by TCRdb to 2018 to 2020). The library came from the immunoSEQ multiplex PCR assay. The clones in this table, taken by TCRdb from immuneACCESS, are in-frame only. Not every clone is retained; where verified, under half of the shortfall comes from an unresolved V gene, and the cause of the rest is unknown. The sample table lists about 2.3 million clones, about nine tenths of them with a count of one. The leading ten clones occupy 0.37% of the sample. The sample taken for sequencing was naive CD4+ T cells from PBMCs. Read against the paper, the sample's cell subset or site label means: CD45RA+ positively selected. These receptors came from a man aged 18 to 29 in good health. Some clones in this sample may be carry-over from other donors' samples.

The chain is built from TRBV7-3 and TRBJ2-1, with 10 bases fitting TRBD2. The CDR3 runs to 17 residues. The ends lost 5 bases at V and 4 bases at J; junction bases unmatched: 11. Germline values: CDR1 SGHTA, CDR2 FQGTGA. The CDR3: CASSPTGTSALYNEQFF. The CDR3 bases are TGTGCCAGCAGCCCCACCGGGACTAGCGCCTTGTACAATGAGCAGTTCTTC.

The CDR3 sequence is CASIIPLGRGDEKLFF. CDR3 sequence (DNA): TGTGCCAGTATCATCCCCTTGGGCAGGGGGGATGAAAAACTGTTTTTT. This chain joins TRBV19 and TRBJ1-4; 7 bases match TRBD1. The CDR3 spans 16 residues. Germline loops: CDR1 LNHDA, CDR2 SQIVND (reference sequence). With 7 bases clipped from V and 6 bases from J, the junction kept 14 bases outside the gene matches.

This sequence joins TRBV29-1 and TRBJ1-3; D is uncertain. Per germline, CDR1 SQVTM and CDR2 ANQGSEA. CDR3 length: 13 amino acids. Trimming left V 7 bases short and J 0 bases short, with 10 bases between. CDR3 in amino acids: CSGLGSSGNTIYF. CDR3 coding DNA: TGCAGCGGACTCGGGAGCTCTGGAAACACCATATATTTT.

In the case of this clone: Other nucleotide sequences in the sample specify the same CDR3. CDR3 region: CASSLGLAGVSETQYF. The CDR3 bases are TGCGCCAGCAGCCTGGGACTAGCGGGAGTATCGGAGACCCAGTACTTC. The chain carries TRBV5-1 and TRBJ2-5, with 14 bases fitting TRBD2. Germline CDR1 reads SGHRS; CDR2 reads YFSETQ. This CDR3 contains 16 residues. Trimming cost V 4 bases and J 5 bases; bases outside gene matches: 7.

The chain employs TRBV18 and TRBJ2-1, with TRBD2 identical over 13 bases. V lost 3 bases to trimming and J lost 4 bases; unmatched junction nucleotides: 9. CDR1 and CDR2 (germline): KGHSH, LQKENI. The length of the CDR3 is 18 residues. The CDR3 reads CASSPRLAGGNEYNEQFF. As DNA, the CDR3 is TGTGCCAGCTCACCCAGACTAGCGGGAGGAAATGAATACAATGAGCAGTTCTTC.

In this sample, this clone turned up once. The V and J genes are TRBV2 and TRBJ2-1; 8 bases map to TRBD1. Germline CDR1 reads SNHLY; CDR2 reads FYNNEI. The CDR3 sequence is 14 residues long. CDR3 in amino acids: CVSQGATAYNEQFF. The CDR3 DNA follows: TGTGTCTCGCAGGGGGCGACGGCCTACAATGAGCAGTTCTTC.

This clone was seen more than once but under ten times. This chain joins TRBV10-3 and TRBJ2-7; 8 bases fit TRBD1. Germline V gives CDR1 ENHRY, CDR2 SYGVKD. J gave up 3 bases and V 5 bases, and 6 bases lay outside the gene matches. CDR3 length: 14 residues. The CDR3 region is CAISPGTGGYEQYF. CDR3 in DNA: TGTGCCATCAGTCCCGGGACAGGAGGCTACGAGCAGTACTTC.

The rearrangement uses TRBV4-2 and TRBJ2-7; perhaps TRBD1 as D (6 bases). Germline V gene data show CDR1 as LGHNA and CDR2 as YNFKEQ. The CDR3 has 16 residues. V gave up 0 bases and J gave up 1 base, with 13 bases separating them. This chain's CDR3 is CASSQEGQGRSYEQYF. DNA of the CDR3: TGTGCCAGCAGCCAAGAGGGGCAGGGGCGGTCCTACGAGCAGTACTTC.

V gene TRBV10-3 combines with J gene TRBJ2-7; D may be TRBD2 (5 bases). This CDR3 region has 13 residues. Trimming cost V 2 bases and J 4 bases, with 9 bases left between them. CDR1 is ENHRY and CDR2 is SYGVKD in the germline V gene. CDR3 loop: CAISEGRRYEQYF. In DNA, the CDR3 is TGTGCCATCAGTGAGGGGAGACGGTACGAGCAGTACTTC.

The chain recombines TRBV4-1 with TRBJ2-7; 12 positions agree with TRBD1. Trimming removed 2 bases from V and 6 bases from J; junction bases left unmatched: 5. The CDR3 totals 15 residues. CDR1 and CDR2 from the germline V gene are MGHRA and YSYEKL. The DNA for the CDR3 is TGCGCCAGCAGCCAACCTGGGACAGGGGGCTCCGAGCAGTACTTC. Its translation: CASSQPGTGGSEQYF.

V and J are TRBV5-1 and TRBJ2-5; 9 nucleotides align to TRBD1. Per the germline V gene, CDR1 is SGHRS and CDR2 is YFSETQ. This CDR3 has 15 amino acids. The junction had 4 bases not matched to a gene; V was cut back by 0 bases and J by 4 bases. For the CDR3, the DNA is TGCGCCAGCAGCTTGGCCGTGGGACAGGGAGAGACCCAGTACTTC. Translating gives CASSLAVGQGETQYF.

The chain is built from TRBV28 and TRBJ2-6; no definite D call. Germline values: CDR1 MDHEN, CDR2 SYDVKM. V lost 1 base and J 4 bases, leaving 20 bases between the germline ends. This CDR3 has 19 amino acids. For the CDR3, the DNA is TGTGCCAGCAGTTTATTCCGGGTAGTCCCCGATCTGGGGGCCAACGTCCTGACTTTC. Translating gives CASSLFRVVPDLGANVLTF. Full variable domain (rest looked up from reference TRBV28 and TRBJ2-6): DVKVTQSSRYLVKRTGEKVFLECVQDMDHENMFWYRQDPGLGLRLIYFSYDVKMKEKGDIPEGYSVSREKKERFSLILESASTNQTSMYLCASSLFRVVPDLGANVLTFGAGSRLTVL.

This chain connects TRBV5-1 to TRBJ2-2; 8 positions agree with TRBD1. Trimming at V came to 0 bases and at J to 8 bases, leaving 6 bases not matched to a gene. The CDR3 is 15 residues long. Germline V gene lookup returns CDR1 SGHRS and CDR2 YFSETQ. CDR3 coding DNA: TGCGCCAGCAGCTTGGATCAGGGGGCGCGTGGGGAGCTGTTTTTT. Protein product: CASSLDQGARGELFF.

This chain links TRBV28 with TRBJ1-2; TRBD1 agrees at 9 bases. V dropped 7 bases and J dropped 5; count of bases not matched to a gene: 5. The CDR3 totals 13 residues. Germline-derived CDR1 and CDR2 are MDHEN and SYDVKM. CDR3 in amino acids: CASTLDRGYGYTF. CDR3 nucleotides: TGTGCCAGCACCCTGGACAGGGGATATGGCTACACCTTC.

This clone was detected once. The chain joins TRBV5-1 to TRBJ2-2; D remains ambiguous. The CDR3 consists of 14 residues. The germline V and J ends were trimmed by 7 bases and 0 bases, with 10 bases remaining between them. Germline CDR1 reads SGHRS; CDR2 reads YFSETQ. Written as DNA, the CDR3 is TGCGCCAGCGGCAGAATCTCGAACACCGGGGAGCTGTTTTTT. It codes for CASGRISNTGELFF.

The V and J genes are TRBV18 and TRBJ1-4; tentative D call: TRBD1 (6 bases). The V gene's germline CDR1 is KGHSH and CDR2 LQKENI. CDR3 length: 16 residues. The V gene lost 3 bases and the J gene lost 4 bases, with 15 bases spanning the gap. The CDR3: CASSPTTGTHNEKLFF. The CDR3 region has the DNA TGTGCCAGCTCACCGACAACAGGGACCCATAATGAAAAACTGTTTTTT.

The CDR3 here is CASERENTGELFF. In DNA form, the CDR3 reads TGTGCCAGTGAGCGGGAGAACACCGGGGAGCTGTTTTTT. The rearrangement links TRBV19 to TRBJ2-2; TRBD2 matches 7 bases. The CDR3 is 13 residues long. The germline V gene encodes CDR1 LNHDA and CDR2 SQIVND (reference sequence). V shed 8 bases and J 1 base; nucleotides not matched to a gene: 1.

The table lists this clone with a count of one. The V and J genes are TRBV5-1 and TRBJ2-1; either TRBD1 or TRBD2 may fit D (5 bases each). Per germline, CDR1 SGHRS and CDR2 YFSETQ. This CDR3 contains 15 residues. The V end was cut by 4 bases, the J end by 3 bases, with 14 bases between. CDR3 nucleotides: TGCGCCAGCAGCAGGGACCAGCCACTCTACAATGAGCAGTTCTTC. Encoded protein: CASSRDQPLYNEQFF. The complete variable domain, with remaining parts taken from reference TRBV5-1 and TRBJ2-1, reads KAGVTQTPRYLIKTRGQQVTLSCSPISGHRSVSWYQQTPGQGLQFLFEYFSETQRNKGNFPGRFSGRQFSNSRSEMNVSTLELGDSALYLCASSRDQPLYNEQFFGPGTRLTVL.

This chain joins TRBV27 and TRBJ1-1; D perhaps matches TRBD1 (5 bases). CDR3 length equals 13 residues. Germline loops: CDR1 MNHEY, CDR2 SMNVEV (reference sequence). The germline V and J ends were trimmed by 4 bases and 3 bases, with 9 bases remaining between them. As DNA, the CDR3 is TGTGCCAGCAGTTCCCGGGACCACACTGAAGCTTTCTTT. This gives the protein CASSSRDHTEAFF.

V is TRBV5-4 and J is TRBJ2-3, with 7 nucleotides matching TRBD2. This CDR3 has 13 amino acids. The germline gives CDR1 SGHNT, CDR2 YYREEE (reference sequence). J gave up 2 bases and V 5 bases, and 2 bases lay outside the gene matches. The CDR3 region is CASRAGFTDTQYF. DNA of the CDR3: TGTGCCAGCAGAGCGGGGTTCACAGATACGCAGTATTTT. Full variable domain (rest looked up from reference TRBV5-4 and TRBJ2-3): ETGVTQSPTHLIKTRGQQVTLRCSSQSGHNTVSWYQQALGQGPQFIFQYYREEENGRGNFPPRFSGLQFPNYSSELNVNALELDDSALYLCASRAGFTDTQYFGPGTRLTVL.

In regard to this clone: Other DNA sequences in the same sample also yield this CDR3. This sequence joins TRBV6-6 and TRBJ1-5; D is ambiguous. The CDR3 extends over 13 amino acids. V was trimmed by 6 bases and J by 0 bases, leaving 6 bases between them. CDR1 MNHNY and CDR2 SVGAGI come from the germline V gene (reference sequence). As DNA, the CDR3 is TGTGCCAGCAGACCCGATAGCAATCAGCCCCAGCATTTT. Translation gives CASRPDSNQPQHF.

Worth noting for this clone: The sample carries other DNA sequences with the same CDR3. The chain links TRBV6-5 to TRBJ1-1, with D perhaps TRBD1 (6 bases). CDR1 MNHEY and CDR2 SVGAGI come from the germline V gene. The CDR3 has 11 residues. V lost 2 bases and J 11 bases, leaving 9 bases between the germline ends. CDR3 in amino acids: CASSYQGRAFF. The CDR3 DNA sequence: TGTGCCAGCAGTTACCAGGGGAGGGCTTTCTTT.

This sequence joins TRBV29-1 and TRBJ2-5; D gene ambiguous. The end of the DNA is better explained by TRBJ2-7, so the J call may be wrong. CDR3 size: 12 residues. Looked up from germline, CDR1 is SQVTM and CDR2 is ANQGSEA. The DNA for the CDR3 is TGCAGCGTTGGGGAAGGGTCCCTCGAGCAGTACTTC. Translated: CSVGEGSLEQYF.

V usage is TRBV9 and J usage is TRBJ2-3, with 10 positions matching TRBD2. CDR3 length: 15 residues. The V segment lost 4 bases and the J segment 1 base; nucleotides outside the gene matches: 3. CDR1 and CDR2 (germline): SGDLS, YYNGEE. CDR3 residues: CASSSGTSGTDTQYF. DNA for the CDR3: TGTGCCAGCAGCTCCGGGACTAGCGGCACAGATACGCAGTATTTT. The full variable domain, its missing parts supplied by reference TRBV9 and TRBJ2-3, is DSGVTQTPKHLITATGQRVTLRCSPRSGDLSVYWYQQSLDQGLQFLIQYYNGEERAKGNILERFSAQQFPDLHSELNLSSLELGDSALYFCASSSGTSGTDTQYFGPGTRLTVL.

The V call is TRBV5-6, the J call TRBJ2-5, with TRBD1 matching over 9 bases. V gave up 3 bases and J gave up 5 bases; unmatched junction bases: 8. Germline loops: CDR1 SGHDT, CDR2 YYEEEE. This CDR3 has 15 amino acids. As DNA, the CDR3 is TGTGCCAGCAGCTCACAGACAGGGGGGAGGGAGACCCAGTACTTC. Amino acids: CASSSQTGGRETQYF.

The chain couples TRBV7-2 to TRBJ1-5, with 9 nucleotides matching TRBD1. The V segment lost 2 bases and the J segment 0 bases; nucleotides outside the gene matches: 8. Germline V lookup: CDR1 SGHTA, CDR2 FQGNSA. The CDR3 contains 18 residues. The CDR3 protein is CASSLRGQGPYSNQPQHF. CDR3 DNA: TGTGCCAGCAGCTTACGGGGACAGGGACCTTATAGCAATCAGCCCCAGCATTTT.

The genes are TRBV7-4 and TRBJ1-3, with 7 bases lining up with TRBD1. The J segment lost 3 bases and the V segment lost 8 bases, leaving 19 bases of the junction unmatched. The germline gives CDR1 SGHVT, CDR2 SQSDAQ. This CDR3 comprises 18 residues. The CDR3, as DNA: TGTGCCAGCGAACTACGGTTTCAGGGACAGCCATTTGGAAACACCATATATTTT. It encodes CASELRFQGQPFGNTIYF.